A single sample gave rise to the 23 T cell receptor beta chains below, sequenced in a study of cytomegalovirus exposure and HLA in healthy donors. PCR primers comprised 60 Vbeta and 13 Jbeta primers. Profiled with immunoSEQ multiplex PCR; TCRdb holds only in-frame clones, not every one. In the table there are more than 150,000 clones, roughly nine tenths of which are singletons. The source material was PBMCs. The receptors stem from a girl under three years old in good health and CMV-seronegative.

This chain joins TRBV27 and TRBJ2-7; 7 positions agree with TRBD1. The ends lost 5 bases at V and 0 bases at J; junction bases unmatched: 4. Germline V lookup: CDR1 MNHEY, CDR2 SMNVEV (reference sequence). The CDR3 covers 14 residues. The CDR3 bases are TGTGCCAGCAGTCACAGGGGATACTCCTACGAGCAGTACTTC. It encodes CASSHRGYSYEQYF.

The chain joins TRBV7-9 to TRBJ1-5, with 7 bases that match TRBD1. From germline, CDR1 is SEHNR and CDR2 FQNEAQ (reference sequence). Germline trimming cut 5 bases from V and 5 bases from J; bases unmatched to any gene: 6. This CDR3 has 14 residues. The CDR3 DNA follows: TGTGCCAGCAGCCCGACAGGGATTTATCAGCCCCAGCATTTT. Protein product: CASSPTGIYQPQHF.

V gene TRBV7-9 combines with J gene TRBJ1-3, with no clear D. The CDR3 is 15 residues long. V lost 0 bases and J 0 bases, leaving 6 bases between the germline ends. CDR1 is SEHNR and CDR2 is FQNEAQ in the germline V gene (reference sequence). CDR3 protein: CASSLAAGSGNTIYF. CDR3 nucleotide sequence: TGTGCCAGCAGCTTAGCGGCAGGCTCTGGAAACACCATATATTTT.

J is TRBJ2-7 and V is TRBV7-2, with D hard to call. Germline V gene lookup returns CDR1 SGHTA and CDR2 FQGNSA. V was clipped by 1 base and J by 2 bases, with 9 bases between them. The CDR3 covers 14 residues. The CDR3 is CASSLGEAPYEQYF. CDR3 nucleotide sequence: TGTGCCAGCAGCTTAGGAGAGGCCCCCTACGAGCAGTACTTC.

The chain uses TRBV10-2 and TRBJ1-1, with TRBD1 identical over 7 bases. Germline V gives CDR1 WSHSY, CDR2 SAAADI. CDR3 size: 14 residues. Germline trimming cut 5 bases from V and 0 bases from J; bases unmatched to any gene: 3. CDR3 coding DNA: TGCGCCAGCAGTACGGGACAGCTGAACACTGAAGCTTTCTTT. Translation gives CASSTGQLNTEAFF.

The chain recombines TRBV15 with TRBJ1-2; D possibly corresponds to TRBD1 (5 bases). Trimming removed 1 base at V and 2 bases at J, with 8 bases between. The germline CDR1 and CDR2 sequences are LNHNV and YYDKDF (reference sequence). CDR3 length: 14 residues. The CDR3 region has the DNA TGTGCCACCAGCAGAGGACAGTTCAACTATGGCTACACCTTC. Its translation is CATSRGQFNYGYTF.

The chain has TRBV29-1 and TRBJ2-4; 12 bases fit TRBD1. The CDR3 extends over 16 amino acids. With V trimmed by 4 bases and J by 2 bases, 6 bases remained unmatched. Germline CDR1 is SQVTM and CDR2 is ANQGSEA. The CDR3 sequence: CSVARGQGATKNIQYF. The CDR3 DNA reads as TGCAGCGTTGCAAGGGGACAGGGGGCTACCAAAAACATTCAGTACTTC.

The DNA for the CDR3 is TGTGCCAGCAGCTTAGCGGAACTAGCGGCTAGCACAGATACGCAGTATTTT. This sequence encodes CASSLAELAASTDTQYF. The V call is TRBV7-8, the J call TRBJ2-3; TRBD2 agrees at 8 bases. J was trimmed by 0 bases and V by 0 bases; bases with no gene match: 5. Germline lookup yields CDR1 SGHVS and CDR2 FQNEAQ. This CDR3 is 17 amino acids long.

This chain joins TRBV9 and TRBJ2-2; no clear D gene. The germline V and J ends were trimmed by 2 bases and 5 bases, with 10 bases remaining between them. The germline V gene has CDR1 SGDLS and CDR2 YYNGEE. The CDR3 sequence is 14 residues long. The CDR3 loop reads CASSVPTTTGELFF. The CDR3 nucleotides are TGTGCCAGCAGCGTTCCAACTACGACCGGGGAGCTGTTTTTT.

The genes are TRBV7-2 and TRBJ2-3, with 9 nucleotides matching TRBD2. The CDR3 has 15 amino acids. CDR1 is SGHTA, CDR2 FQGNSA, per germline. The V segment lost 1 base and the J segment 5 bases; nucleotides outside the gene matches: 4. CDR3 amino acids: CASSLGRGGRDTQYF. The DNA of the CDR3 is TGTGCCAGCAGCTTAGGGCGGGGGGGCCGAGATACGCAGTATTTT.

The J gene is TRBJ2-7, the V gene TRBV15; 10 nucleotides agree with TRBD2. This CDR3 has 14 amino acids. Germline V gives CDR1 LNHNV, CDR2 YYDKDF (reference sequence). The J segment lost 4 bases and the V segment lost 4 bases, leaving 4 bases of the junction unmatched. The CDR3 region is CATSITSGAYEQYF. The CDR3 DNA follows: TGTGCCACCAGCATAACTAGCGGGGCTTACGAGCAGTACTTC.

The gene calls are TRBV5-4 and TRBJ2-3; 8 bases fit TRBD2. This CDR3 comprises 14 residues. V lost 2 bases, J lost 4 bases, and 3 bases stayed unmatched. Germline V lookup: CDR1 SGHNT, CDR2 YYREEE (reference sequence). The DNA of the CDR3 is TGTGCCAGCAGCTTTAGGGGACTAGCAGATACGCAGTATTTT. It codes for CASSFRGLADTQYF.

This chain links TRBV4-3 with TRBJ2-1, with a possible D match to TRBD2 (6 bases). CDR1 LGHNA and CDR2 YSLEER come from the germline V gene. The CDR3 consists of 18 residues. Deletions cut 2 bases from V and 0 bases from J, with 17 bases between. The CDR3 DNA sequence: TGCGCCAGCAGCCAACACGGGGCTAGCGCTAGCTCCTACAATGAGCAGTTCTTC. Protein: CASSQHGASASSYNEQFF.

This chain connects TRBV9 to TRBJ1-1; D is possibly TRBD1 (5 bases). This CDR3 contains 14 residues. Germline loops: CDR1 SGDLS, CDR2 YYNGEE. Trimming shortened V by 2 bases and J by 4 bases, and 12 bases separated the two germline ends. This CDR3 reads CASSVGGGTTEAFF. In DNA, the CDR3 is TGTGCCAGCAGCGTCGGGGGGGGGACCACTGAAGCTTTCTTT.

The CDR3 DNA is TGCGCCAGCAGCCAAGTTCCGGGAGGAACAGATACGCAGTATTTT. Translation: CASSQVPGGTDTQYF. The genes are TRBV4-3 and TRBJ2-3; 7 bases agree with TRBD2. The CDR3 extends over 15 amino acids. The germline V gene has CDR1 LGHNA and CDR2 YSLEER. J gave up 3 bases and V 1 base, and 4 bases lay outside the gene matches.

The chain carries TRBV5-6 and TRBJ1-4, with D unresolved. This CDR3 is 18 amino acids long. From germline, CDR1 is SGHDT and CDR2 YYEEEE. With 4 bases removed from V and 0 bases from J, the gap between germline ends came to 19 bases. The CDR3 DNA follows: TGTGCCAGCAGCCTGAGATTCCCGAAACCATCAACTAATGAAAAACTGTTTTTT. The encoded protein is CASSLRFPKPSTNEKLFF.

V is TRBV6-1 and J is TRBJ2-7; a possible D gene is TRBD2 (6 bases). CDR1 MNHNS and CDR2 SASEGT come from the germline V gene. The V end lost 8 bases, the J end lost 1 base, and 15 bases lay between the germline ends. CDR3 length: 14 residues. The CDR3 DNA reads TGTGCCAGCGAGTGGGCTAGCGAGTCCTACGAGCAGTACTTC. Translated: CASEWASESYEQYF.

This clone was seen a few times. CDR3 nucleotide sequence: TGTGCCAGCAGCCCGACAGGGATAGAGACCCAGTACTTC. Translation gives CASSPTGIETQYF. The J gene is TRBJ2-5, the V gene TRBV11-2; TRBD1 matches at 7 bases. The germline CDR1 and CDR2 sequences are SGHAT and FQNNGV. This CDR3 has 13 residues. Trimming removed 5 bases from V and 4 bases from J; junction bases left unmatched: 4.

The chain links TRBV6-1 to TRBJ2-3; perhaps TRBD2 as D (5 bases). Trimming cost V 10 bases and J 2 bases, with 13 bases left between them. Germline CDR1 and CDR2: MNHNS and SASEGT. This CDR3 contains 13 residues. CDR3 DNA: TGTGCCACCGAGGGTGACAACACAGATACGCAGTATTTT. This gives the protein CATEGDNTDTQYF.

This clone was observed once. The chain combines TRBV6-5 with TRBJ1-2; D is perhaps TRBD1 (5 bases). This CDR3 is built from 12 residues. The germline V gene encodes CDR1 MNHEY and CDR2 SVGAGI. V lost 10 bases, J lost 2 bases, and 11 bases lay in between. The CDR3 is CATRRVNYGYTF. The CDR3 DNA reads TGTGCCACCCGCAGGGTCAACTATGGCTACACCTTC.

The genes are TRBV7-3 and TRBJ2-1; D not resolved. V lost 3 bases and J 9 bases, leaving 12 bases between the germline ends. From germline, CDR1 is SGHTA and CDR2 FQGTGA. This CDR3 has 13 residues. The CDR3 protein is CASSLTPRGEQFF. The CDR3 DNA follows: TGTGCCAGCAGCTTGACTCCGCGAGGTGAGCAGTTCTTC.

This chain joins TRBV6-4 and TRBJ2-1, with 8 bases matching TRBD1. CDR3 length: 15 residues. The V gene end was trimmed by 4 bases and the J gene end by 7 bases; junction bases not matched to a gene: 9. CDR1 and CDR2 from the germline V gene are MRHNA and SNTAGT. The CDR3 region has the DNA TGTGCCAGCAGTGTTGAGACAGGGGTTTTGAATGAGCAGTTCTTC. This sequence encodes CASSVETGVLNEQFF.

This chain connects TRBV9 to TRBJ2-3; D is unclear. The germline V gene encodes CDR1 SGDLS and CDR2 YYNGEE. The V and J ends lost 3 bases and 4 bases respectively, with 12 bases between them. The CDR3 is made up of 14 amino acids. CDR3: CASSALGGADTQYF. For the CDR3, the DNA is TGTGCCAGCAGCGCCCTAGGTGGCGCAGATACGCAGTATTTT.